One and the same sample provided the 20 T cell receptor beta chains below, sequenced in a study of T cell responses to AZD1222 COVID-19 vaccine. Data came from immunoSEQ multiplex PCR; TCRdb stores just in-frame clones and leaves some out. The table lists around 94,000 clones, roughly nine tenths of them singletons, with approximately 3.7% in the top ten. The material was peripheral blood, obtained on day 0 of AZD1222 vaccination. Receptor source: an adult in good health.

This clone was detected only once. V and J are TRBV9 and TRBJ2-3; 7 bases map to TRBD1. V was pared by 3 bases and J by 2 bases, with 9 bases of the junction left unmatched. CDR1 is SGDLS and CDR2 is YYNGEE in the germline V gene. This CDR3 comprises 16 residues. This chain's CDR3 is CASSATTGHVTDTQYF. CDR3 nucleotides: TGTGCCAGCAGCGCGACGACAGGGCACGTCACAGATACGCAGTATTTT.

The rearrangement uses TRBV23-1 and TRBJ1-4; 9 bases fit TRBD1. TRBV23-1 is known as an ORF, though its function is uncertain. CDR3 length equals 13 residues. V lost 7 bases, J lost 7 bases, and 4 bases stayed unmatched. Here the CDR3 DNA reads TGCGCCAGCACTTGGACAGGGGCTGAAAAACTGTTTTTT. Residues: CASTWTGAEKLFF.

The chain uses TRBV21-1 and TRBJ2-7; the tabulated D call, TRBD1, remains unverified against the DNA. TRBV21-1 is deemed a pseudogene. The CDR3 loop spans 15 amino acids. The CDR3 loop reads CASSKGRDRGHEQYF. DNA of the CDR3: TGTGCCAGCAGCAAAGGACGGGACAGGGGGCATGAGCAGTACTTC.

The rearrangement uses TRBV5-6 and TRBJ1-2; weak D call: TRBD1 (5 bases). Germline CDR1 reads SGHDT; CDR2 reads YYEEEE. V was pared by 4 bases and J by 4 bases, with 17 bases between. This CDR3 comprises 15 residues. The CDR3 protein is CASSPGVGARYGYTF. Written as DNA, the CDR3 is TGTGCCAGCAGCCCGGGGGTTGGGGCTCGCTATGGCTACACCTTC.

The chain has TRBV3-1 (or the pseudogene TRBV3-2) and TRBJ1-2; 7 bases match TRBD1. The V and J ends lost 4 bases and 8 bases, in that order; junction bases with no gene match: 13. CDR3 size: 15 residues. In germline, CDR1 is LGHDT, CDR2 YNNKEL (reference sequence). The DNA for the CDR3 is TGTGCCAGCAGCCGAACCGCCACGACAGGGCGCGGCTACACCTTC. Its translation is CASSRTATTGRGYTF.

V gene TRBV27 combines with J gene TRBJ1-5; D not resolved. Deletions cut 2 bases from V and 1 base from J, with 3 bases between. In germline, CDR1 is MNHEY, CDR2 SMNVEV (reference sequence). The CDR3 is 13 amino acids. This chain's CDR3 is CASSLISNQPQHF. CDR3 DNA sequence: TGTGCCAGCAGTTTAATCAGCAATCAGCCCCAGCATTTT.

The gene calls are TRBV12-5 and TRBJ1-4, with 8 bases identical to TRBD1. Trimming took 7 bases from V and 9 from J; bases not matched to a gene: 10. The CDR3 is made up of 14 amino acids. The germline V gene has CDR1 LGHNT and CDR2 FRNRAP. The CDR3 nucleotides are TGTGCTAGTGCCCCTCCACAGGGGGATAAAAAACTGTTTTTT. It encodes CASAPPQGDKKLFF.

This chain links TRBV10-3 with TRBJ1-5, with 11 bases aligning to TRBD1. J gave up 7 bases and V 2 bases, and 4 bases lay outside the gene matches. This CDR3 has 15 residues. Germline loops: CDR1 ENHRY, CDR2 SYGVKD. CDR3 loop: CAISEGDRGIQPQHF. The DNA for the CDR3 is TGTGCCATCAGTGAGGGGGACAGGGGGATACAGCCCCAGCATTTT.

This sequence joins TRBV14 and TRBJ2-5; the D gene is possibly TRBD2 (6 bases). V lost 6 bases, J lost 2 bases, and 16 bases lay in between. This CDR3 region has 15 residues. Germline CDR1 and CDR2: SGHDN and FVKESK. The CDR3 is CASSPYLAPQETQYF. The CDR3 DNA sequence: TGTGCCAGCAGTCCTTATCTAGCGCCTCAAGAGACCCAGTACTTC.

This clone was recorded only once. The J gene is TRBJ1-6, the V gene TRBV27, with D hard to call. The CDR3 is 12 amino acids. Germline lookup yields CDR1 MNHEY and CDR2 SMNVEV (reference sequence). Between the trimmed V and J ends, which lost 5 bases and 9 bases, there was a span of 8 bases. The CDR3 sequence: CASSTRFSPLHF. In DNA, the CDR3 is TGTGCCAGCAGTACCCGTTTTTCACCCCTCCACTTT.

This sequence joins TRBV7-2 and TRBJ2-2; weak D call: TRBD2 (6 bases). V gave up 1 base and J gave up 5 bases, with 11 bases separating them. CDR1 SGHTA and CDR2 FQGNSA come from the germline V gene. The CDR3 is 15 residues long. The CDR3 region is CASSLVGSGTGELFF. DNA for the CDR3: TGTGCCAGCAGCTTAGTAGGGAGCGGGACCGGGGAGCTGTTTTTT.

Judged by abundance, this clone is large (0.1 to 1%). This chain links TRBV5-1 with TRBJ1-2, with D possibly being TRBD1 (6 bases). The CDR3 contains 13 residues. CDR1 and CDR2 from the germline V gene are SGHRS and YFSETQ. V lost 4 bases to trimming and J lost 6 bases, with 13 bases between them. The CDR3 sequence: CASSLTGVDGYTF. The CDR3 DNA follows: TGCGCCAGCAGCCTGACAGGTGTTGATGGCTACACCTTC. Together with reference TRBV5-1 and TRBJ1-2, the CDR3 gives the full variable domain: KAGVTQTPRYLIKTRGQQVTLSCSPISGHRSVSWYQQTPGQGLQFLFEYFSETQRNKGNFPGRFSGRQFSNSRSEMNVSTLELGDSALYLCASSLTGVDGYTFGSGTRLTVV.

CDR3 sequence: CASSRPTLVTASNSYEQYF. CDR3 coding DNA: TGTGCCAGCAGCCGACCAACTCTGGTAACAGCCTCTAACTCCTACGAGCAGTACTTC. The gene calls are TRBV5-6 and TRBJ2-7, with no clear D. This CDR3 region has 19 residues. The V and J ends lost 4 bases and 0 bases respectively, with 26 bases between them. From germline, CDR1 is SGHDT and CDR2 YYEEEE.

Worth noting for this clone: The junction departs from germline at one end; a sequencing error may be responsible. The genes are TRBV5-1 and TRBJ1-2; the match to TRBD1 covers 7 bases. The CDR3 contains 16 residues. The germline gives CDR1 SGHRS, CDR2 YFSETQ. Here the CDR3 reads CASSLEGQRGGYAYTF. The CDR3 DNA reads TGCGCCAGCAGCTTGGAGGGACAGAGGGGGGGTTATGCCTACACCTTC.

V is TRBV3-1 (or the pseudogene TRBV3-2) and J is TRBJ1-3, with D unclear. Germline V gene data show CDR1 as LGHDT and CDR2 as YNNKEL (reference sequence). CDR3 size: 14 residues. V shed 6 bases and J shed 0 bases, with 9 bases lying between them. The CDR3 nucleotides are TGTGCCAGCAGTCGGACGTCCTCTGGAAACACCATATATTTT. This gives the protein CASSRTSSGNTIYF.

The V gene is TRBV5-5, the J gene TRBJ1-6, with D perhaps matching TRBD1 (5 bases). CDR1 is SGHKS, CDR2 YYEKEE, per germline (reference sequence). The CDR3 totals 13 residues. V lost 1 base and J lost 10, with 9 bases in between. The CDR3 bases are TGTGCCAGCAGCTTGTTGGGGGGGTCACCCCTCCACTTT. It translates to CASSLLGGSPLHF.

The chain is built from TRBV3-1 (or the pseudogene TRBV3-2) and TRBJ1-2, with a tentative D call TRBD1 (6 bases). CDR3 length: 14 residues. The germline V gene has CDR1 LGHDT and CDR2 YNNKEL (reference sequence). V gave up 4 bases and J gave up 7 bases, with 16 bases separating them. As DNA, the CDR3 is TGTGCCAGCAGCCCTGGTAGGGGGGGAACTGGCTACACCTTC. This encodes CASSPGRGGTGYTF.

The gene calls are TRBV6-5 and TRBJ1-4; D call uncertain. Per germline, CDR1 MNHEY and CDR2 SVGAGI. Trimming took 0 bases from V and 11 from J, leaving 10 bases between them. The CDR3 totals 13 residues. The CDR3 nucleotides read TGTGCCAGCAGTTACTCGTCCAGGTGGAAACTGTTTTTT. It specifies CASSYSSRWKLFF.

This chain joins TRBV5-1 and TRBJ2-5; 9 bases line up with TRBD2. V dropped 0 bases and J dropped 4; count of bases not matched to a gene: 4. CDR3 length: 15 amino acids. Germline V gene lookup returns CDR1 SGHRS and CDR2 YFSETQ. The CDR3 here is CASSLGLAVLETQYF. The CDR3 DNA reads TGCGCCAGCAGCTTGGGACTAGCGGTTCTAGAGACCCAGTACTTC.

The chain carries TRBV6-5 and TRBJ1-6, with D possibly being TRBD1 (5 bases). Germline CDR1 reads MNHEY; CDR2 reads SVGAGI. The CDR3 contains 14 residues. V was pared by 6 bases and J by 2 bases, with 8 bases between. The CDR3 region is CASRPGAYNSPLHF. CDR3 DNA sequence: TGTGCCAGCAGACCGGGGGCCTATAATTCACCCCTCCACTTT.